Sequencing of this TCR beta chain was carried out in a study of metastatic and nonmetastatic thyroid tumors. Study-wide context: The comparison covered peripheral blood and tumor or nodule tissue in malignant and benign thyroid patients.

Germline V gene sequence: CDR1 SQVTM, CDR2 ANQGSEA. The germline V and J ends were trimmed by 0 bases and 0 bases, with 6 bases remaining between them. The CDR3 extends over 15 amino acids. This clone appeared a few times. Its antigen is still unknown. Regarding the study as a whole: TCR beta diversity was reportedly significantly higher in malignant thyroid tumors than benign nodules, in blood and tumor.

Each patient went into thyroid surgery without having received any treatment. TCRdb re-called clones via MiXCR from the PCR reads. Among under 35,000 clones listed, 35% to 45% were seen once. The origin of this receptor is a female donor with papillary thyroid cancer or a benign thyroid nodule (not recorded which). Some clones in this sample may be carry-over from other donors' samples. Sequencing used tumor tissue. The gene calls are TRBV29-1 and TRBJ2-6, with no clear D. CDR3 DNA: TGCAGCGTTGAAGACCCCAGCTCTGGGGCCAACGTCCTGACTTTC. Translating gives CSVEDPSSGANVLTF.